These 12 T cell receptor beta chains came from one sample sequenced in a study of T cells in Graves' hyperthyroidism and ophthalmopathy. The source material, RNA transcripts, was used to amplify TCR beta CDR3 regions. The HTBI primer set served for first-round RT-PCR of the TCR CDR3. TCRdb itself ran the multiplex PCR reads through MiXCR, one entry per CDR3 protein. The data hold fewer than 350,000 distinct CDR3 sequences, with roughly 14% observed a single time. Sequences were obtained from blood. These TCRs come from a woman aged 25 to 39 with Graves' hyperthyroidism that later progressed to Graves' ophthalmopathy.

At least ten counts were recorded for this clonotype. This chain joins TRBV2 and TRBJ2-7, with D hard to call. The germline V gene encodes CDR1 SNHLY and CDR2 FYNNEI. Trimming cost V 0 bases and J 2 bases, with 11 bases left between them. The CDR3 is made up of 15 amino acids. The CDR3 DNA follows: TGTGCCAGCAGTGAAGCTTGGACGCTTCCCTACGAGCAGTACTTC. This translates into CASSEAWTLPYEQYF. Filled out from reference TRBV2 and TRBJ2-7, the complete variable domain reads EPEVTQTPSHQVTQMGQEVILRCVPISNHLYFYWYRQILGQKVEFLVSFYNNEISEKSEIFDDQFSVERPDGSNFTLKIRSTKLEDSAMYFCASSEAWTLPYEQYFGPGTRLTVT.

The chain joins TRBV6-1 to TRBJ2-7; 7 nucleotides align to TRBD1. Germline assignment: CDR1 MNHNS and CDR2 SASEGT. This CDR3 region has 15 residues. V shed 6 bases and J 2 bases; nucleotides not matched to a gene: 10. For the CDR3, the DNA is TGTGCCAGCAGCCGACAGGGCTTGGGGGCCTACGAGCAGTACTTC. It yields the protein CASSRQGLGAYEQYF.

This clonotype was counted only a few times. A much larger clone differs by one base, so this may be a read error. V and J are TRBV7-9 and TRBJ2-7; D remains unclear. The CDR3 totals 14 residues. V gave up 0 bases and J gave up 2 bases, with 8 bases separating them. Germline CDR1 is SEHNR and CDR2 is FQNEAQ (reference sequence). DNA for the CDR3: TGTGCCAGCAGCTTAGCGGCAGCTCCCTACGAGCAGTACTTC. Protein sequence: CASSLAAAPYEQYF.

This clonotype was seen ten or more times. The J gene is TRBJ2-1, the V gene TRBV12-3 or TRBV12-4, with TRBD1 identical over 9 bases. V lost 5 bases, J lost 2 bases, and 4 bases stayed unmatched. The CDR3 has 15 residues. The CDR3 region has the DNA TGTGCCAGCAGTACAGGACAGGGGACCTACAATGAGCAGTTCTTC. As protein: CASSTGQGTYNEQFF.

This clonotype turned up a few times. The V call is TRBV4-1, the J call TRBJ1-5, with D unresolved. V was clipped by 2 bases and J by 6 bases, with 14 bases between them. Germline CDR1 and CDR2: MGHRA and YSYEKL. This CDR3 is 15 amino acids long. The CDR3 protein is CASSQSPGLGQPQHF. In DNA, the CDR3 is TGCGCCAGCAGCCAATCTCCTGGATTAGGTCAGCCCCAGCATTTT.

This clonotype was counted ten times or more. The V call is TRBV3-1, the J call TRBJ2-7, with TRBD1 identical over 10 bases. Unmatched junction bases numbered 9, after V lost 4 bases and J lost 3 bases. Looked up from germline, CDR1 is LGHDT and CDR2 is YNNKEL (reference sequence). The CDR3 extends over 16 amino acids. CDR3: CASSLGQGEVFYEQYF. The CDR3 region has the DNA TGTGCCAGCAGCCTTGGACAGGGGGAAGTCTTCTACGAGCAGTACTTC.

The chain combines TRBV2 with TRBJ1-6; 7 bases line up with TRBD1. Germline loops: CDR1 SNHLY, CDR2 FYNNEI. The V gene end was trimmed by 6 bases and the J gene end by 14 bases; junction bases not matched to a gene: 4. CDR3 length equals 11 residues. In DNA form, the CDR3 reads TGTGCCAGCAGGGGGGACAGAACCCTCCACTTT. This codes for CASRGDRTLHF.

The CDR3 region has the DNA TGTGCCAGCAGCCAATCTCCCGGACAGGACTCCTATAATTCACCCCTCCACTTT. Translated: CASSQSPGQDSYNSPLHF. J is TRBJ1-6 and V is TRBV4-2, with 7 nucleotides matching TRBD1. Germline V CDR1 and CDR2: LGHNA, YNFKEQ. This CDR3 comprises 18 residues. Germline trimming cut 2 bases from V and 0 bases from J; bases unmatched to any gene: 7.

This clonotype was found many times. V gene TRBV29-1 combines with J gene TRBJ2-5; D unclear. CDR1 is SQVTM and CDR2 is ANQGSEA in the germline V gene. The length of the CDR3 is 11 residues. Trimming cost V 8 bases and J 5 bases, with 12 bases left between them. Here the CDR3 reads CSLPAPETQYF. For the CDR3, the DNA is TGCAGCCTACCGGCCCCGGAGACCCAGTACTTC.

In the case of this clonotype: A much larger clone is a single base away; this may be a read error. Because it lacks the conserved phenylalanine or tryptophan at the end, this CDR3 is likely a read error. V is TRBV7-3 and J is TRBJ2-1, with D maybe TRBD2 (7 bases). V was pared by 8 bases and J by 9 bases, with 17 bases between. CDR1 is SGHTA, CDR2 FQGTGA, per germline. CDR3 length: 13 amino acids. CDR3 coding DNA: TGTGCCAGCGCCGGGGGGCTATCTCGTGAGCAGTTCGTC. This gives the protein CASAGGLSREQFV.

This clonotype showed up many times. The rearrangement uses TRBV20-1 and TRBJ2-3, with 8 bases that match TRBD2. Germline CDR1 reads DFQATT; CDR2 reads SNEGSKA (reference sequence). CDR3 size: 14 residues. The V segment lost 6 bases and the J segment 2 bases; nucleotides outside the gene matches: 7. CDR3 nucleotides: TGCAGTGCCCCACAGCGGGGGTCCACAGATACGCAGTATTTT. Translated: CSAPQRGSTDTQYF.

The chain employs TRBV6-1 and TRBJ2-1; TRBD1 aligns across 11 bases. Trimming at V came to 4 bases and at J to 9 bases, leaving 8 bases not matched to a gene. Germline CDR1 reads MNHNS; CDR2 reads SASEGT. The CDR3 covers 15 residues. This CDR3 is CASSAGTGGVGEQFF. The DNA of the CDR3 is TGTGCCAGCAGTGCCGGGACAGGGGGGGTCGGTGAGCAGTTCTTC.